The 2 T cell receptor beta chains given below trace back to one sample, sequenced in a study of cytomegalovirus exposure and HLA in healthy donors. In the PCR, 60 Vbeta and 13 Jbeta primers were used. The repertoire was sequenced with immunoSEQ multiplex PCR; TCRdb's copy has only in-frame clones and lacks some. The table lists approximately 140,000 clones, around 82% of them singletons. The sequenced material came from PBMCs. The receptors stem from a woman aged 40 to 49 in good health and CMV-seropositive.

The gene calls are TRBV5-1 and TRBJ2-7; 7 bases line up with TRBD1. This CDR3 spans 12 amino acids. Per germline, CDR1 SGHRS and CDR2 YFSETQ. Trimming removed 2 bases from V and 9 bases from J; junction bases left unmatched: 5. CDR3 amino acids: CASSLGGSGQYF. In DNA form, the CDR3 reads TGCGCCAGCAGCTTAGGGGGCTCGGGGCAGTACTTC.

This clone was seen a handful of times. This chain joins TRBV5-1 and TRBJ2-7, with D unclear. V was cut by 0 bases and J by 5 bases, with 12 bases left in between. Germline V gene sequence: CDR1 SGHRS, CDR2 YFSETQ. The CDR3 extends over 14 amino acids. This CDR3 reads CASSLGSLKDEQYF. The CDR3 DNA is TGCGCCAGCAGCTTGGGGAGCCTAAAGGACGAGCAGTACTTC.